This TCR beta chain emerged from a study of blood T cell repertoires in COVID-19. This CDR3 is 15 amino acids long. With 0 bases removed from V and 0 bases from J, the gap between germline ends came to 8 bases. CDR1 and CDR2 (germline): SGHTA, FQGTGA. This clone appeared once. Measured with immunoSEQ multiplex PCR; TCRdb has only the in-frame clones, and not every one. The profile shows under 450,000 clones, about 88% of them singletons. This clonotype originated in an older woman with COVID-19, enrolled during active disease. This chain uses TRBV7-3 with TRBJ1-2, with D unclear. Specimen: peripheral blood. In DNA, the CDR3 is TGTGCCAGCAGCTTAACACCAGATTCTAACTATGGCTACACCTTC. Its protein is CASSLTPDSNYGYTF.